This TCR beta chain emerged from a study of blood T cell repertoires in COVID-19. Whole-study context: COVID-19 samples from acute and convalescent phases originated in the United States, Italy and Spain. Sources were T cells, B-cell-depleted T cells, or PBMCs; the material itself was cDNA or gDNA.

V was pared by 6 bases and J by 4 bases, with 0 bases of the junction left unmatched. Germline V gives CDR1 WSHSY, CDR2 SAAADI. CDR3 length: 14 residues. In the authors' methods: Amplified reference gene primers provided the basis for estimating nucleated cell counts. Using immunoSEQ multiplex PCR, the repertoire was profiled, and TCRdb retains in-frame clones only, with some absent. V, J and clone size were drawn from that table, and D and trimming were deduced from the DNA. This table has 260,000 or so clones, about 86% appearing once. This chain links TRBV10-2 with TRBJ2-5; 15 nucleotides agree with TRBD2. The specimen was peripheral blood. The sequence was obtained from a man older than 75 with acute or convalescent COVID-19. CDR3 nucleotide sequence: TGCGCCAGCAGGGGACTAGCGGGAGGAGAGACCCAGTACTTC. Translating it yields CASRGLAGGETQYF.